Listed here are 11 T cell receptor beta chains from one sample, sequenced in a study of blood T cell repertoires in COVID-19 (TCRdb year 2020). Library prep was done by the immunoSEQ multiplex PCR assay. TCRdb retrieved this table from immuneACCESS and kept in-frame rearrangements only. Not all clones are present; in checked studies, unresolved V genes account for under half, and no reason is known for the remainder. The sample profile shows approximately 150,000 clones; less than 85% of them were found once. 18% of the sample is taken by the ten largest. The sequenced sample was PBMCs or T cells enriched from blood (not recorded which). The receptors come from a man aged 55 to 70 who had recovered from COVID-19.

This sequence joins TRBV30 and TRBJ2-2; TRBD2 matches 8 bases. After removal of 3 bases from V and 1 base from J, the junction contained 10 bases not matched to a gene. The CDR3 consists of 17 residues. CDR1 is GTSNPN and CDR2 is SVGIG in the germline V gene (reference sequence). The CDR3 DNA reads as TGTGCCTGGAGCGCCTTCCGGGGGGGGCGGAACACCGGGGAGCTGTTTTTT. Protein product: CAWSAFRGGRNTGELFF.

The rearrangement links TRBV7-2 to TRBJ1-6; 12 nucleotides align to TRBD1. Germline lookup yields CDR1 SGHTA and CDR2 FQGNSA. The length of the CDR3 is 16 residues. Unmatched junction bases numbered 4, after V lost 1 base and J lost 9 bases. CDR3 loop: CASSLEMGQGASPLHF. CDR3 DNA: TGTGCCAGCAGCTTAGAGATGGGACAGGGGGCTTCACCCCTCCACTTT.

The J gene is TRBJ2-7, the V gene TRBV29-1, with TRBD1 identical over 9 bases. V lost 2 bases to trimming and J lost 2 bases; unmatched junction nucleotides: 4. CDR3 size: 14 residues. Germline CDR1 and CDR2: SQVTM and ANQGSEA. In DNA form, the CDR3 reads TGCAGCGTTGAAAAAGGACAGGGGACCTACGAGCAGTACTTC. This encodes CSVEKGQGTYEQYF.

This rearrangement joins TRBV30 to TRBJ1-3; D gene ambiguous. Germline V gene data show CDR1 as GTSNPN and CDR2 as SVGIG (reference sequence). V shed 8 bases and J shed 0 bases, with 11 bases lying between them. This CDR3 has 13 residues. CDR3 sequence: CASRGLSGNTIYF. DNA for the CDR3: TGTGCCAGCCGGGGTCTCTCTGGAAACACCATATATTTT.

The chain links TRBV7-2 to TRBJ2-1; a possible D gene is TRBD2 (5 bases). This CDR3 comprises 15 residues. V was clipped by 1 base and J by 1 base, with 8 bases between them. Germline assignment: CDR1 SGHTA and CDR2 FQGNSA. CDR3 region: CASSLGTGSYNEQFF. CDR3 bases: TGTGCCAGCAGCTTAGGGACGGGATCCTACAATGAGCAGTTCTTC.

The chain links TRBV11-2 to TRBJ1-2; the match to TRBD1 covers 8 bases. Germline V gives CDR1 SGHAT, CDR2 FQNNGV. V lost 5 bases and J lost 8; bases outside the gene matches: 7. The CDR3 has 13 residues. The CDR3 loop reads CASSIRTGNGYTF. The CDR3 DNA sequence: TGTGCCAGCAGCATTAGGACAGGGAACGGCTACACCTTC.

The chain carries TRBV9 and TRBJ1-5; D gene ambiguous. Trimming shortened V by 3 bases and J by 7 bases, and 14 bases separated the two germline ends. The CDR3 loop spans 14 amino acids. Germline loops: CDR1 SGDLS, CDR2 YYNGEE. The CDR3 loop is CASSDWGGKQPQHF. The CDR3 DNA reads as TGTGCCAGCAGCGATTGGGGAGGGAAACAGCCCCAGCATTTT.

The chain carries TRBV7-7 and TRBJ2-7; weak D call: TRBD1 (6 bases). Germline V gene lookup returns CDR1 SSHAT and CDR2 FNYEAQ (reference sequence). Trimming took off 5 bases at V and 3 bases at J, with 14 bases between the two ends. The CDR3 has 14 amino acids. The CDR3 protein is CASSPLGQVYEQYF. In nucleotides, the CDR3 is TGTGCCAGCAGCCCATTGGGACAAGTCTACGAGCAGTACTTC.

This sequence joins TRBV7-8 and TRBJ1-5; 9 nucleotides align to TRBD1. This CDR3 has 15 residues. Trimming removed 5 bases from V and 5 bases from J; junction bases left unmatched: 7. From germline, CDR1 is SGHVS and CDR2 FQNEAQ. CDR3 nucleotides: TGTGCCAGCAGCCCCCCGGGACAGGGTTATCAGCCCCAGCATTTT. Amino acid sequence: CASSPPGQGYQPQHF. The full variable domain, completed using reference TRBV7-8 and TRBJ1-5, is GAGVSQSPRYKVAKRGQDVALRCDPISGHVSLFWYQQALGQGPEFLTYFQNEAQLDKSGLPSDRFFAERPEGSVSTLKIQRTQQEDSAVYLCASSPPGQGYQPQHFGDGTRLSIL.

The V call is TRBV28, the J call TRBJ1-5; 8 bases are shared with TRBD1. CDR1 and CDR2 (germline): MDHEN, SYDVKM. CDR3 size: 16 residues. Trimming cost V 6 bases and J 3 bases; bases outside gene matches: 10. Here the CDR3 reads CASSTEGTGLNQPQHF. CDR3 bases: TGTGCCAGCAGCACCGAAGGGACAGGACTCAATCAGCCCCAGCATTTT.

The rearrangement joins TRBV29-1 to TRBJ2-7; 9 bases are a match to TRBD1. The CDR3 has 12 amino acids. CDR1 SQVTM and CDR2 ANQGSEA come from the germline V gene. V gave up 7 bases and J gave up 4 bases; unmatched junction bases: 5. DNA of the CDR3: TGCAGCGGTCGGACAGGGGAATACGAGCAGTACTTC. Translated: CSGRTGEYEQYF.